This T cell receptor (beta chain) was identified in a study of T cells in Graves' hyperthyroidism and ophthalmopathy. This clonotype appeared many times. PBMCs were obtained from approximately 10 ml fresh peripheral blood. RNA transcripts served as the template for amplifying TCR beta CDR3 regions. The HTBI primer set served for first-round RT-PCR of the TCR CDR3. TCRdb processed the multiplex PCR reads anew with MiXCR; each CDR3 protein has one entry. The table includes about 640,000 distinct CDR3 sequences, under 25% detected once. V was cut by 5 bases and J by 0 bases, with 11 bases left in between. The CDR3 has 14 residues. Germline V lookup: CDR1 KGHSH, CDR2 LQKENI.

This sequence joins TRBV18 and TRBJ2-7, with a weak D call TRBD2 (6 bases). The material sequenced was blood. This receptor was identified in a man younger than 40 with Graves' ophthalmopathy. The CDR3, as DNA: TGTGCCAGCTCAGACGGTAGCGGCTCCTACGAGCAGTACTTC. This codes for CASSDGSGSYEQYF.